A selection of T cell receptor beta chains follows, all from one sample in a study of blood T cell repertoires in COVID-19. Clones were sequenced by immunoSEQ multiplex PCR, and TCRdb holds only the in-frame ones, with some missing. Of 65,000 to 90,000 clones in the sample, 80% to 90% are singletons; the top ten hold over 4.5%. The sequenced sample consisted of peripheral blood. Receptors originate from a human donor in a cohort sampled during active COVID-19. Both conserved end residues are part of each CDR3. A D gene is named only where the DNA matches it firmly. Clone size is not always given. Where it is, it says once, few, many or a class for expanded clones.

D	V	J	size	DNA	CDR3
TRBD1	TRBV9	TRBJ1-2	.	TGTGCCAGCAGCGTAGGGGAGGGGACAGGGGGCAACTATGGCTACACCTTC	CASSVGEGTGGNYGYTF
TRBD2	TRBV2	TRBJ2-2	.	TGTGCCAGCAGTAGGCGGGGGGGCAACACCGGGGAGCTGTTTTTT	CASSRRGGNTGELFF
.	TRBV12-5	TRBJ1-2	.	TGTGCTAGTGGTTGGGGGTCGGGGGTGAACTATGGCTACACCTTC	CASGWGSGVNYGYTF
TRBD1	TRBV7-2	TRBJ1-2	.	TGTGCCAGCAGTCCGAAGACAGGGGGCTTGGGCTACACCTTC	CASSPKTGGLGYTF
TRBD2	TRBV9	TRBJ2-1	once	TGTGCCAGCAGCGCCCGTACTAGCGGGGGGGGTTACAATGAGCAGTTCTTC	CASSARTSGGGYNEQFF
TRBD2	TRBV6-5	TRBJ2-1	once	TGTGCCAGCAGAAGACTAGCCAACAATGAGCAGTTCTTC	CASRRLANNEQFF
.	TRBV29-1	TRBJ2-2	.	TGCAGCGTTGTCCTCAGGGCAAACACCGGGGAGCTGTTTTTT	CSVVLRANTGELFF
.	TRBV7-2	TRBJ2-3	.	TGTGCCAGCAGCTTAGTGTTTGATGGTGCGGTTTGGTATTTT	CASSLVFDGAVWYF
TRBD2	TRBV5-6	TRBJ2-1	.	TGTGCCAGCAGCTTGCCTAGCGGGGGCCTTAGGGATGAGCAGTTCTTC	CASSLPSGGLRDEQFF
TRBD2	TRBV5-1	TRBJ2-7	many	TGCGCCAGCAGCCCGGGACTAGCGGGGTACGAGCAGTACTTC	CASSPGLAGYEQYF
.	TRBV4-3	TRBJ2-3	.	TGCGCCAGCAGCTCCAGGGGTGCAGATACGCAGTATTTT	CASSSRGADTQYF
.	TRBV19	TRBJ2-1	.	TGTGCCAGTACCCTGGACTCCTCCTACAATGAGCAGTTCTTC	CASTLDSSYNEQFF
TRBD2	TRBV29-1	TRBJ2-3	.	TGCAGCGTTTGTCCTAGCGGGAACACAGATACGCAGTATTTT	CSVCPSGNTDTQYF
TRBD2	TRBV5-1	TRBJ2-3	.	TGCGCCAGCGACCTAGCGGGAGCGACAGATACGCAGTATTTT	CASDLAGATDTQYF
TRBD1	TRBV2	TRBJ2-1	.	TGTGCCAGCACTAAGACCGGGACAGGGGGAGGTGAGCAGTTCTTC	CASTKTGTGGGEQFF
.	TRBV27	TRBJ2-5	.	TGTGCCAGCAGTTTAGGCGGGTTAGAGACCCAGTACTTC	CASSLGGLETQYF
TRBD2	TRBV6-2/TRBV6-3	TRBJ2-2	.	TGTGCCAGCAGCCGCGAGCGGGAGGGCACCGGGGAGCTGTTTTTT	CASSREREGTGELFF
.	TRBV4-3	TRBJ1-4	.	TGCGCCAGCAGCCAAGGAGGGGGTGGTGATGAAAAACTGTTTTTT	CASSQGGGGDEKLFF
TRBD1	TRBV7-9	TRBJ2-5	once	TGTGCCAGCAGTACGACAGGGGAGACCCAGTACTTC	CASSTTGETQYF
TRBD2	TRBV19	TRBJ2-2	once	TGTGCCAGTACCATGGGTCTAGCGGGAGTCCGGGAGCTGTTTTTT	CASTMGLAGVRELFF
.	TRBV6-5	TRBJ2-6	.	TGTGCCAGCAGTCGCGGGGATTACAACGTCCTGACTTTC	CASSRGDYNVLTF
.	TRBV7-6	TRBJ2-2	.	TGTGCCAGCAGCTTAGGACCACAGACCGGGGAGCTGTTTTTT	CASSLGPQTGELFF
.	TRBV30	TRBJ1-2	.	TGTGCCTGGAGGGTGGGGGGGGCGCGGGACTATGGCTACACCTTC	CAWRVGGARDYGYTF
TRBD2	TRBV24-1	TRBJ2-7	.	TGTGCCACCAGTGAACCGGGACTAGCGGGAATCTATCTATACGAGCAGTACTTC	CATSEPGLAGIYLYEQYF
TRBD1	TRBV7-6	TRBJ1-5	.	TGTGCCAGCAGAACAACAGGGGTTATCCAATATAGCAATCAGCCCCAGCATTTT	CASRTTGVIQYSNQPQHF
TRBD1	TRBV4-3	TRBJ1-3	once	TGCGCCAGCAGCCATAGGACAGGCACCTCTGGAAACACCATATATTTT	CASSHRTGTSGNTIYF
TRBD2	TRBV9	TRBJ2-3	once	TGTGCCAGCAGCTCCCCCTCTAGCGGGGGCCTCACAGATACGCAGTATTTT	CASSSPSSGGLTDTQYF
TRBD1	TRBV5-4	TRBJ2-3	.	TGTGCCAGCAGCTTGTCAGGGACAGCCACAGATACGCAGTATTTT	CASSLSGTATDTQYF
.	TRBV27	TRBJ2-3	.	TGTGCCAGCAGTCTCAGGGGGGCTAGCACAGATACGCAGTATTTT	CASSLRGASTDTQYF
TRBD2	TRBV5-1	TRBJ2-7	.	TGCGCCAGCAGCTTAGTAGTAGCGGGAGGGCTCTCCTACGAGCAGTACTTC	CASSLVVAGGLSYEQYF
.	TRBV3-1/TRBV3-2	TRBJ1-1	.	TGTGCCAGCAGCTTCGGGACACGAGACACTGAAGCTTTCTTT	CASSFGTRDTEAFF
TRBD1	TRBV19	TRBJ2-1	.	TGTGCCAGTACCTCCCGGGATTCAGGGGGCACACAATCTGAGCAGTTCTTC	CASTSRDSGGTQSEQFF
TRBD2	TRBV28	TRBJ2-1	.	TGTGCCACTACGGCGGGGGGCGGCTACAATGAGCAGTTCTTC	CATTAGGGYNEQFF
.	TRBV7-9	TRBJ1-1	.	TGTGCCAGCAGCTTAGTTGCCGGGGGGGAAGCTTTCTTT	CASSLVAGGEAFF
.	TRBV19	TRBJ2-3	once	TGTGCCAGTAGTGAACTAGGGACTAGCACAGATACGCAGTATTTT	CASSELGTSTDTQYF
.	TRBV19	TRBJ2-2	.	TGTGCCAGTAGAAGTCCAGGGGCGAACACCGGGGAGCTGTTTTTT	CASRSPGANTGELFF
TRBD1	TRBV7-2	TRBJ2-1	.	TGTGCCAGCAGCCGGAACCGGGACAGGGCGAATGAGCAGTTCTTC	CASSRNRDRANEQFF
.	TRBV12-5	TRBJ1-2	.	TGTGCTAGTGGTTTGGTACCCAAGGGGACTACCTATGGCTACACCTTC	CASGLVPKGTTYGYTF
TRBD1	TRBV15	TRBJ1-3	.	TGTGCCACCAGCAGAGAAGACAGGGGCTCTGGAAACACCATATATTTT	CATSREDRGSGNTIYF
TRBD2	TRBV6-6	TRBJ2-5	.	TGTGCCAGCAGTCCGGGACTAGCAGAATTCGGAGAAGAGACCCAGTACTTC	CASSPGLAEFGEETQYF
.	TRBV28	TRBJ2-7	.	TGTGCCAGCAGTAGAATGGGGAGCTCCTACGAGCAGTACTTC	CASSRMGSSYEQYF
TRBD1	TRBV28	TRBJ1-1	once	TGTGCCAGCAGTGATACTCCACAGGGGTTCGCTGAAGCTTTCTTT	CASSDTPQGFAEAFF
.	TRBV5-8	TRBJ2-2	.	TGTGCCAGCAGATCCGACACTAACACCGGGGAGCTGTTTTTT	CASRSDTNTGELFF
TRBD2	TRBV10-3	TRBJ2-1	.	TGTGCCATCAGTGAGGCTAGCGGGGGGGTGTACAATGAGCAGTTCTTC	CAISEASGGVYNEQFF
TRBD1	TRBV19	TRBJ2-7	.	TGTGCCAGTAGTATTACCGGGACAGGTCTTACTTTGGAGCAGTACTTC	CASSITGTGLTLEQYF
.	TRBV5-6	TRBJ2-2	.	TGTGCCAGCAGCTGGGGGGTGGCGAACACCGGGGAGCTGTTTTTT	CASSWGVANTGELFF
TRBD1	TRBV27	TRBJ2-2	.	TGTGCCAGCAGTCCCGGGACAGGGGTCACCGGGGAGCTGTTTTTT	CASSPGTGVTGELFF
.	TRBV11-2	TRBJ1-2	.	TGTGCCAGCAGTTCCCTGGGCCCTCCCCGCCCCGCATTTAACTATGGCTACACCTTC	CASSSLGPPRPAFNYGYTF
TRBD2	TRBV5-1	TRBJ2-2	.	TGCGCCAGCAGCTTGACGACTAGCAGCACCGGGGAGCTGTTTTTT	CASSLTTSSTGELFF
.	TRBV15	TRBJ2-3	.	TGTGCCACCAGCGATCGTGGGCGGGCGTTTGCAGATACGCAGTATTTT	CATSDRGRAFADTQYF
TRBD2	TRBV7-2	TRBJ2-7	.	TGTGCCAGCAGCTTCAGGGTAGCGGGGGGTCACGAGCAGTACTTC	CASSFRVAGGHEQYF
TRBD2	TRBV10-2	TRBJ2-5	.	TGCGCCAGCAGTGAACATTCCCTGGGACTAGCGGGAGGCCGCCCACAGACCCAGTACTTC	CASSEHSLGLAGGRPQTQYF
.	TRBV7-2	TRBJ2-2	.	TGTGCCAGCAGCCCAGGACTCACCGGGGAGCTGTTTTTT	CASSPGLTGELFF
.	TRBV5-1	TRBJ1-3	.	TGCGCCAGCAGCTTGACAAGCTCTGGAAACACCATATATTTT	CASSLTSSGNTIYF